One and the same sample provided the 8 T cell receptor beta chains below, sequenced in a study of blood T cell repertoires in COVID-19. The repertoire was sequenced with immunoSEQ multiplex PCR; TCRdb's copy has only in-frame clones and lacks some. The profile shows some 42,000 clones, roughly 84% of them singletons. Sequencing was carried out using peripheral blood. The receptor source for this set is a human donor in a cohort sampled during active COVID-19.

The chain couples TRBV4-1 to TRBJ1-1; 9 bases are a match to TRBD1. Trimming cost V 4 bases and J 3 bases; bases outside gene matches: 12. CDR1 is MGHRA and CDR2 is YSYEKL in the germline V gene. This CDR3 is built from 17 residues. The CDR3 nucleotides are TGCGCCAGCAGCCCTTCGTCCGGGACAGGGACGTACACTGAAGCTTTCTTT. This sequence encodes CASSPSSGTGTYTEAFF.

This clone was observed once. J is TRBJ1-5 and V is TRBV7-6; D gene unclear. Germline lookup yields CDR1 SGHVS and CDR2 FNYEAQ. The CDR3 sequence is 13 residues long. V lost 5 bases and J 5 bases, leaving 10 bases between the germline ends. The CDR3 DNA sequence: TGTGCCAGCAGCCCACGGCAGGATCAGCCCCAGCATTTT. Translating gives CASSPRQDQPQHF.

The chain combines TRBV30 with TRBJ1-6; D may be TRBD1 (6 bases). CDR3 length: 16 residues. Germline V gene lookup returns CDR1 GTSNPN and CDR2 SVGIG (reference sequence). Between the trimmed V and J ends, which lost 0 bases and 0 bases, there was a span of 9 bases. Written as DNA, the CDR3 is TGTGCCTGGAGTGTAACAGGGAGCTCCTATAATTCACCCCTCCACTTT. The encoded protein is CAWSVTGSSYNSPLHF.

The V and J genes are TRBV11-2 and TRBJ1-2; 11 bases match TRBD1. Germline lookup yields CDR1 SGHAT and CDR2 FQNNGV. The V and J ends lost 1 base and 2 bases, in that order; junction bases with no gene match: 3. This CDR3 spans 16 amino acids. The CDR3 protein is CASSLGGTGGNYGYTF. CDR3 DNA sequence: TGTGCCAGCAGCTTAGGAGGGACAGGGGGGAACTATGGCTACACCTTC.

The J gene is TRBJ1-1, the V gene TRBV27; no definite D call. The ends were cut back, 6 bases at V and 0 bases at J, with 14 bases in the middle. CDR3 length equals 15 residues. The germline V gene encodes CDR1 MNHEY and CDR2 SMNVEV (reference sequence). Written as DNA, the CDR3 is TGTGCCAGCAGCGATCGGGAAGGAGTGAACACTGAAGCTTTCTTT. It translates to CASSDREGVNTEAFF.

This chain joins TRBV5-1 and TRBJ2-2; D is ambiguous. The length of the CDR3 is 13 residues. V was trimmed by 3 bases and J by 6 bases, leaving 9 bases between them. The germline CDR1 and CDR2 sequences are SGHRS and YFSETQ. CDR3 in DNA: TGCGCCAGCAGCTCTAATTACCCCGGGGAGCTGTTTTTT. It encodes CASSSNYPGELFF.

In this sample, this clone turned up once. The J gene is TRBJ2-5, the V gene TRBV18; 10 bases match TRBD2. Germline trimming cut 0 bases from V and 4 bases from J; bases unmatched to any gene: 2. The V gene's germline CDR1 is KGHSH and CDR2 LQKENI. This CDR3 has 15 amino acids. The DNA of the CDR3 is TGTGCCAGCTCACCACCGGCTAGCGGGAGAGAGACCCAGTACTTC. This gives the protein CASSPPASGRETQYF.

The chain joins TRBV7-9 to TRBJ2-7, with 7 positions matching TRBD1. V lost 0 bases and J lost 5; bases outside the gene matches: 4. The germline gives CDR1 SEHNR, CDR2 FQNEAQ (reference sequence). This CDR3 is built from 14 residues. For the CDR3, the DNA is TGTGCCAGCAGCTTAGCAGGGGGCTACGACGAGCAGTACTTC. Residues: CASSLAGGYDEQYF.